Below, 18 T cell receptor beta chains from the same sample are listed, as sequenced in a study of T cells after yellow fever vaccination. TCRdb re-analysed the 5' RACE reads in MiXCR, keeping a single row per CDR3 protein. The sample holds some 54,000 distinct CDR3 sequences, more than 6.5% seen once. The source was CD8+ T cells not binding an NS4B(214-222) dextramer, sorted from PBMCs, collected roughly 46 days after the first yellow fever vaccination. The receptors originated from a man between 18 and 35 years old who received the YFV17D yellow fever vaccine.

This clonotype was found many times. The gene calls are TRBV28 and TRBJ2-3; D call uncertain. CDR1 MDHEN and CDR2 SYDVKM come from the germline V gene. The V end lost 2 bases, the J end lost 6 bases, and 12 bases lay between the germline ends. The length of the CDR3 is 14 residues. The DNA for the CDR3 is TGTGCCAGCAGTTTACTTTCCCGGAGCGATACGCAGTATTTT. Its translation: CASSLLSRSDTQYF.

The chain employs TRBV6-5 and TRBJ1-5; D gene uncertain. There are 13 residues in the CDR3. The germline V gene encodes CDR1 MNHEY and CDR2 SVGAGI. V lost 2 bases to trimming and J lost 4 bases, with 6 bases between them. The chain's CDR3 is CASSYGPNQPQHF. In nucleotides, the CDR3 is TGTGCCAGCAGTTACGGTCCGAATCAGCCCCAGCATTTT.

This chain connects TRBV27 to TRBJ1-1, with a possible D match to TRBD1 (5 bases). Germline CDR1 and CDR2: MNHEY and SMNVEV (reference sequence). Trimming took 3 bases from V and 2 from J, leaving 10 bases between them. The CDR3 extends over 14 amino acids. The CDR3 loop reads CASSLRGANTEAFF. The CDR3 DNA follows: TGTGCCAGCAGTTTGCGAGGGGCCAACACTGAAGCTTTCTTT.

This clonotype was detected only a few times. The chain combines TRBV6-5 with TRBJ2-1; D call uncertain. V lost 6 bases to trimming and J lost 10 bases, with 16 bases between them. The CDR3 loop spans 13 amino acids. The germline V gene encodes CDR1 MNHEY and CDR2 SVGAGI. The CDR3 DNA follows: TGTGCCAGCAGGTCAGGAAGGAGTCGGGAGCAGTTCTTC. The encoded protein is CASRSGRSREQFF.

The chain uses TRBV19 and TRBJ2-1; TRBD1 aligns across 9 bases. After removal of 1 base from V and 3 bases from J, the junction contained 7 bases not matched to a gene. The CDR3 sequence is 17 residues long. CDR1 is LNHDA, CDR2 SQIVND, per germline (reference sequence). This CDR3 reads CASSIGATGGIYNEQFF. CDR3 in DNA: TGTGCCAGTAGTATAGGGGCGACAGGGGGAATCTACAATGAGCAGTTCTTC. The full variable domain, in which reference TRBV19 and TRBJ2-1 provide the parts outside the CDR3, is DGGITQSPKYLFRKEGQNVTLSCEQNLNHDAMYWYRQDPGQGLRLIYYSQIVNDFQKGDIAEGYSVSREKKESFPLTVTSAQKNPTAFYLCASSIGATGGIYNEQFFGPGTRLTVL.

This clonotype showed up many times. This chain joins TRBV20-1 and TRBJ2-6, with 8 bases that match TRBD1. V dropped 6 bases and J dropped 4; count of bases not matched to a gene: 8. Per germline, CDR1 DFQATT and CDR2 SNEGSKA (reference sequence). The CDR3 length is 15 residues. The chain's CDR3 is CSASQGASGANVLTF. The CDR3, as DNA: TGCAGTGCCAGTCAGGGGGCGTCGGGGGCCAACGTCCTGACTTTC.

In nucleotides, the CDR3 is TGCGCCAGCAGTGCGACTAGCGGGGGGGTTCCGTGGGAGACCCAGTACTTC. As protein: CASSATSGGVPWETQYF. The chain combines TRBV5-1 with TRBJ2-5; the match to TRBD2 covers 14 bases. Germline V gene sequence: CDR1 SGHRS, CDR2 YFSETQ. There are 17 residues in the CDR3. J gave up 5 bases and V 5 bases, and 11 bases lay outside the gene matches.

This clonotype was picked up many times. The rearrangement uses TRBV4-1 and TRBJ1-2; D ambiguous. Germline values: CDR1 MGHRA, CDR2 YSYEKL. The CDR3 loop spans 13 amino acids. Trimming pared 0 bases from V and 3 bases from J, leaving 5 bases between. The CDR3 is CASSQDSYYGYTF. Written as DNA, the CDR3 is TGCGCCAGCAGCCAAGATAGTTACTATGGCTACACCTTC.

A few counts support this clonotype. The chain combines TRBV19 with TRBJ1-1; TRBD1 is a possible D gene (5 bases). The germline V and J ends were trimmed by 1 base and 6 bases, with 18 bases remaining between them. The CDR3 length is 16 residues. Germline CDR1 is LNHDA and CDR2 is SQIVND (reference sequence). CDR3 nucleotide sequence: TGTGCCAGTAGTATAGTTGGAGCGTCGGGGGTAGCTGAAGCTTTCTTT. Translated: CASSIVGASGVAEAFF.

This clonotype was counted ten times or more. The chain has TRBV12-3 or TRBV12-4 and TRBJ2-7, with D perhaps TRBD2 (6 bases). Between the trimmed V and J ends, which lost 3 bases and 0 bases, there was a span of 15 bases. The CDR3 is 16 amino acids. CDR3: CASSFPSGLHSYEQYF. CDR3 coding DNA: TGTGCCAGCAGTTTCCCCTCGGGACTTCACTCCTACGAGCAGTACTTC.

This clonotype has only a few counts. The CDR3 sequence is CASSHGVSQPQFF. The CDR3 nucleotides read TGCGCCAGCAGCCACGGCGTGTCACAGCCCCAGTTCTTC. The rearrangement joins TRBV4-3 to TRBJ2-1; D is undetermined. This CDR3 is 13 amino acids long. CDR1 is LGHNA and CDR2 is YSLEER in the germline V gene. Trimming removed 3 bases from V and 13 bases from J, with 16 bases in between.

This clonotype occurred many times. The chain combines TRBV7-2 with TRBJ1-1; D is uncertain. The germline V and J ends were trimmed by 1 base and 3 bases, with 15 bases remaining between them. CDR1 and CDR2 from the germline V gene are SGHTA and FQGNSA. The CDR3 is 16 residues long. CDR3: CASSLEGGRAYTEAFF. The CDR3 region has the DNA TGTGCCAGCAGCTTAGAAGGCGGCAGAGCCTACACTGAAGCTTTCTTT.

In this sample, this clonotype turned up many times. The rearrangement uses TRBV6-1 and TRBJ2-7; 10 nucleotides match TRBD1. This CDR3 is 15 amino acids long. J gave up 7 bases and V 6 bases, and 12 bases lay outside the gene matches. The germline CDR1 and CDR2 sequences are MNHNS and SASEGT. CDR3 bases: TGTGCCAGCAGAATGGGACAGGGGCACCATAGAGAGCAGTACGTC. It translates to CASRMGQGHHREQYV.

At least ten counts were recorded for this clonotype. The chain joins TRBV28 to TRBJ2-7; either TRBD1 or TRBD2 may supply D (5 bases each). This CDR3 has 14 amino acids. V was pared by 7 bases and J by 4 bases, with 17 bases between. The germline V gene encodes CDR1 MDHEN and CDR2 SYDVKM. As DNA, the CDR3 is TGTGCCAGCACTAGTTTAAGGGACGGATACGAGCAGTACGTC. Translated, it gives CASTSLRDGYEQYV.

This clonotype was counted a few times. The chain recombines TRBV27 with TRBJ1-6; D gene ambiguous. The germline CDR1 and CDR2 sequences are MNHEY and SMNVEV (reference sequence). The CDR3 is 13 residues long. V lost 7 bases and J lost 10, with 14 bases in between. The CDR3 protein is CASTSAIGSPLHF. CDR3 DNA: TGTGCCAGCACCTCGGCAATCGGCTCACCCCTCCACTTT.

This clonotype was recorded many times. The chain joins TRBV12-3 or TRBV12-4 to TRBJ2-7; no clear D. V dropped 6 bases and J dropped 2 bases, with 14 bases sitting between them. The CDR3 is made up of 14 amino acids. The CDR3 coding sequence is TGTGCCAGCAGCCCTGGGTACCGGCCCTACGAGCAGTACTTC. Residues: CASSPGYRPYEQYF.

V usage is TRBV11-2 and J usage is TRBJ2-1, with TRBD2 identical over 12 bases. Germline-derived CDR1 and CDR2 are SGHAT and FQNNGV. J lost 7 bases, V lost 5 bases, and 12 bases had no gene match. The CDR3 is 17 amino acids. CDR3 nucleotides: TGTGCCAGCAGCGCACAACTACTAGCGGGGGGCGGTAATGAGCAGTTCTTC. It encodes CASSAQLLAGGGNEQFF.

This clonotype was recorded at least ten times. The rearrangement joins TRBV5-1 to TRBJ2-1, with D perhaps TRBD1 (5 bases). Germline lookup yields CDR1 SGHRS and CDR2 YFSETQ. CDR3 length: 16 amino acids. The V end was cut by 4 bases, the J end by 0 bases, with 14 bases between. The CDR3 is CASSHGDRGSYNEQFF. CDR3 coding DNA: TGCGCCAGCAGCCATGGAGACAGAGGCTCCTACAATGAGCAGTTCTTC.